The count of the clone carrying this T cell receptor (beta chain) is one. Its antigen is as yet unknown. The CDR3 runs to 13 residues. Germline loops: CDR1 LNHDA, CDR2 SQIVND (reference sequence). V lost 6 bases and J lost 1, with 9 bases in between. This sample stems from a study of a mutant IDH1 vaccine in newly diagnosed glioma. Turning to the study itself: Vaccine dosing followed radiotherapy by 4-6 weeks, or accompanied temozolomide cycles.

Time point: week 23, last vaccination. The vaccine gave 300 ug of a 20-mer mutant IDH1 peptide subcutaneously per dose. Notes on the study in general: Changes to the top peripheral T cell clonotypes appeared unrelated to pseudoprogression.

Generated by immunoSEQ multiplex PCR, the TCRdb table keeps only in-frame clones and is missing some. The sample contains fewer than 45,000 clones, about four fifths of which appear only once. This sample comprised PBMCs, obtained from a glioma patient whose treatment included an IDH1 peptide vaccine. The genes are TRBV19 and TRBJ1-1; D is unclear. The clonotype originates from a middle-aged woman with glioma. Some clones in this sample may be carry-over from other donors' samples. The CDR3 sequence: CASSWGGNTEAFF. CDR3 nucleotides: TGTGCCAGTAGCTGGGGAGGGAACACTGAAGCTTTCTTT.